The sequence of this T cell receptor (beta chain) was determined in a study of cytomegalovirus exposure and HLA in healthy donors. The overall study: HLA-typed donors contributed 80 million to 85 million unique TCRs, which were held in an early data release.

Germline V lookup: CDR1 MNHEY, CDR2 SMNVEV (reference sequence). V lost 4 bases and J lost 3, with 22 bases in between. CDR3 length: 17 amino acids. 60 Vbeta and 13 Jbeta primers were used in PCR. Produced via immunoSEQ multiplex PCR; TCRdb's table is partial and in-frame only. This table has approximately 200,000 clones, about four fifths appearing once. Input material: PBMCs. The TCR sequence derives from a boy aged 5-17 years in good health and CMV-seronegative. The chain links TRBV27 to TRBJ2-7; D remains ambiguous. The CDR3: CASSSSVPFASNYEQYF. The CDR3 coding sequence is TGTGCCAGCAGTTCCTCAGTTCCATTCGCATCAAACTACGAGCAGTACTTC.